These 10 T cell receptor beta chains originate from one sample sequenced in a study of monozygotic twins with cystic fibrosis. Generated by immunoSEQ multiplex PCR, the TCRdb table keeps only in-frame clones and is missing some. The sample includes about 29,000 clones, just under 85% of them seen just once. Sequenced sample: blood. These receptors all stem from a girl aged 2-15 years with cystic fibrosis.

The genes are TRBV7-2 and TRBJ2-1; 14 positions agree with TRBD2. The CDR3 contains 16 residues. J lost 8 bases, V lost 4 bases, and 7 bases had no gene match. Germline V gene lookup returns CDR1 SGHTA and CDR2 FQGNSA. This CDR3 reads CASSSGTSGSIDEQFF. CDR3 in DNA: TGTGCCAGCAGCTCGGGGACTAGCGGGAGTATCGATGAGCAGTTCTTC.

The V gene is TRBV30, the J gene TRBJ1-2; D is possibly TRBD1 (5 bases). Per the germline V gene, CDR1 is GTSNPN and CDR2 is SVGIG (reference sequence). This CDR3 contains 11 residues. CDR3 coding DNA: TGTTGCCTGGAGTGGGGGTATGGCTACACCTTC. As protein: CCLEWGYGYTF.

The sample holds one count of this clone. The V and J genes are TRBV29-1 and TRBJ2-3, with 9 bases lining up with TRBD2. The J segment lost 0 bases and the V segment lost 5 bases, leaving 12 bases of the junction unmatched. Germline CDR1 and CDR2: SQVTM and ANQGSEA. The CDR3 contains 17 residues. The CDR3 loop reads CSVYAGGPITSTDTQYF. CDR3 DNA sequence: TGCAGCGTTTACGCGGGAGGGCCCATTACTAGCACAGATACGCAGTATTTT.

This chain uses TRBV6-5 with TRBJ2-1; D is undetermined. The germline V gene encodes CDR1 MNHEY and CDR2 SVGAGI. The germline V and J ends were trimmed by 5 bases and 10 bases, with 18 bases remaining between them. CDR3 size: 14 residues. The CDR3 nucleotides are TGTGCCAGCAGTACCGGGCGACCTCTGGGAGAGCAGTTCTTC. This translates into CASSTGRPLGEQFF.

The chain has TRBV30 and TRBJ2-7; 15 bases are a match to TRBD2. This CDR3 is built from 13 residues. V lost 5 bases, J lost 6 bases, and 2 bases stayed unmatched. Looked up from germline, CDR1 is GTSNPN and CDR2 is SVGIG (reference sequence). CDR3 residues: CAWGLAGGPEQYF. The CDR3 region has the DNA TGTGCCTGGGGACTAGCGGGAGGGCCCGAGCAGTACTTC.

The CDR3 is CASSFGTINYGYTF. CDR3 nucleotide sequence: TGTGCCAGCAGCTTCGGAACGATAAACTATGGCTACACCTTC. The V and J genes are TRBV7-9 and TRBJ1-2, with D unclear. Looked up from germline, CDR1 is SEHNR and CDR2 is FQNEAQ (reference sequence). V lost 3 bases and J lost 2, with 10 bases in between. There are 14 residues in the CDR3.

The CDR3 sequence: CASSWTGVDAKNIQYF. CDR3 DNA sequence: TGCGCCAGCAGCTGGACAGGGGTGGACGCCAAAAACATTCAGTACTTC. The chain employs TRBV5-1 and TRBJ2-4, with 9 nucleotides matching TRBD1. There are 16 residues in the CDR3. J lost 1 base, V lost 3 bases, and 5 bases had no gene match. Germline V CDR1 and CDR2: SGHRS, YFSETQ.

The chain recombines TRBV14 with TRBJ2-1; possible D gene TRBD1, 5 bases. The CDR3 has 17 amino acids. Germline CDR1 SGHDN, CDR2 FVKESK. The V gene lost 3 bases and the J gene lost 9 bases, with 24 bases spanning the gap. CDR3 region: CASSHAGVGVSKGEQFF. CDR3 sequence (DNA): TGTGCCAGCAGCCACGCTGGGGTAGGGGTGTCCAAGGGTGAGCAGTTCTTC. Full variable domain (remainder filled in from reference TRBV14 and TRBJ2-1): EAGVTQFPSHSVIEKGQTVTLRCDPISGHDNLYWYRRVMGKEIKFLLHFVKESKQDESGMPNNRFLAERTGGTYSTLKVQPAELEDSGVYFCASSHAGVGVSKGEQFFGPGTRLTVL.

The chain is built from TRBV9 and TRBJ2-1, with D possibly TRBD2 on 5 matching bases. Trimming stripped 1 base from V and 1 base from J, with 9 bases between. Germline loops: CDR1 SGDLS, CDR2 YYNGEE. This CDR3 contains 15 residues. The chain's CDR3 is CASSVIGVSYNEQFF. The CDR3 DNA follows: TGTGCCAGCAGCGTAATCGGGGTTTCCTACAATGAGCAGTTCTTC.

This CDR3 is CASSHPVVGGSTDTQYF. CDR3 coding DNA: TGTGCCAGCAGCCACCCTGTGGTGGGCGGTAGCACAGATACGCAGTATTTT. V is TRBV4-2 and J is TRBJ2-3; the D is unclear. V was pared by 3 bases and J by 0 bases, with 16 bases between. The germline gives CDR1 LGHNA, CDR2 YNFKEQ. The CDR3 contains 17 residues.